This note documents a single T cell receptor beta chain sequence. The CDR3 runs to 21 residues. Germline assignment: CDR1 LNHDA and CDR2 SQIVND (reference sequence). Losses at the gene ends were 4 bases for V and 0 bases for J; bases not matched to a gene: 20. This sample stems from a study of blood T cell repertoires in COVID-19. Some clones are missing from TCRdb's copy, which holds only in-frame ones; the method was immunoSEQ multiplex PCR. The data hold roughly 55,000 clones, with 65% to 85% observed a single time. The TCR originated in a human donor with active or convalescent COVID-19. The donor label of this sample is uncertain. This chain links TRBV19 with TRBJ1-5; 8 bases are a match to TRBD1. Material for sequencing was peripheral blood. The CDR3 sequence is CASSTDPDRGWRTSSNQPQHF. In nucleotides, the CDR3 is TGTGCCAGTAGTACCGACCCAGACAGGGGTTGGAGGACTTCTAGCAATCAGCCCCAGCATTTT.